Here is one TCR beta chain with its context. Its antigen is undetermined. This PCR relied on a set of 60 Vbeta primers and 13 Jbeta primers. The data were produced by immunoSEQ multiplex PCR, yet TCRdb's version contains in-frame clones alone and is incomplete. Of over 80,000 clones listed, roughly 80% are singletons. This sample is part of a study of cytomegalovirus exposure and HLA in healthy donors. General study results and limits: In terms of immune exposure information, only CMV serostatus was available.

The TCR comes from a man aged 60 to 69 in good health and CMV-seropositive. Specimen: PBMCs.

DNA for the CDR3: TGTGCCAGCAGTTTCGGACAGGGGGGCACCGGGGAGCTGTTTTTT. Protein sequence: CASSFGQGGTGELFF. The chain carries TRBV6-6 and TRBJ2-2; 10 bases map to TRBD1. There are 15 residues in the CDR3. Germline lookup yields CDR1 MNHNY and CDR2 SVGAGI (reference sequence). V trimming: 4 bases; J trimming: 4 bases; junction bases outside the gene matches: 3.